This T cell receptor beta chain originates from a study of T cells in Graves' hyperthyroidism and ophthalmopathy. RNA transcripts served as the template for amplifying TCR beta CDR3 regions. A set of HTBI primers served as the primers for a first-round RT-PCR of the TCR CDR3. In TCRdb, the multiplex PCR reads were re-called with MiXCR into one record per CDR3 protein. The table records roughly 720,000 distinct CDR3 sequences, approximately 15% of them present only once. The CDR3 extends over 17 amino acids. Germline CDR1 SGHTA, CDR2 FQGNSA. V lost 5 bases and J lost 1, with 20 bases in between. The chain couples TRBV7-2 to TRBJ1-2; possibly TRBD1 for D (5 bases). The receptor was derived from a man aged 50 to 59 with Graves' hyperthyroidism. The source material was blood. In DNA, the CDR3 is TGTGCCAGCAGCCCCTCGGCGCGGGGCGGATATAACTATGGCTACACCTTC. Residues: CASSPSARGGYNYGYTF. The full variable domain, its missing parts supplied by reference TRBV7-2 and TRBJ1-2, is GAGVSQSPSNKVTEKGKDVELRCDPISGHTALYWYRQSLGQGLEFLIYFQGNSAPDKSGLPSDRFSAERTGGSVSTLTIQRTQQEDSAVYLCASSPSARGGYNYGYTFGSGTRLTVV.